One sample yielded the 7 T cell receptor beta chains listed below, sequenced in a study of regulatory T cells in long-lasting Graves disease. With iRepertoire HTBI primers and Arm-PCR of CDR3 regions, TCR beta libraries were built. TCRdb reprocessed the multiplex PCR reads with MiXCR, giving one entry per CDR3 protein. The repertoire holds about 400,000 distinct CDR3 sequences, with more than 20% as singletons. The time point: persistent/refractory GD, antithyroid drugs over 5 years with positive TRAb. The TCR library was prepared using RNA isolated from PBMCs. The input for sequencing was peripheral blood mononuclear cells (PBMCs), taken when the disease was refractory, from a patient treated with antithyroid drugs. These TCRs come from a female donor with Graves disease.

This clonotype was recorded many times. The chain carries TRBV2 and TRBJ2-2; the match to TRBD2 covers 13 bases. V shed 6 bases, J shed 1 base, and the junction held 5 bases outside the gene matches. Germline V CDR1 and CDR2: SNHLY, FYNNEI. CDR3 length equals 17 residues. For the CDR3, the DNA is TGTGCCAGCAGCAAACGACTAGCGGGAGGGAACACCGGGGAGCTGTTTTTT. This encodes CASSKRLAGGNTGELFF.

In this sample, this clonotype turned up many times. The rearrangement uses TRBV2 and TRBJ2-2, with 8 nucleotides matching TRBD2. The CDR3 totals 14 residues. CDR1 and CDR2 from the germline V gene are SNHLY and FYNNEI. Trimming cost V 2 bases and J 6 bases; bases outside gene matches: 2. The CDR3 loop is CASSEMTSAGELFF. The CDR3 DNA follows: TGTGCCAGCAGTGAAATGACTAGCGCCGGGGAGCTGTTTTTT.

This clonotype was seen a few times. The CDR3 nucleotides are TGTGCCAGCAGTTACAACCGGGACAGGGGGAACACCGGGGAGCTGTTTTTT. Translation gives CASSYNRDRGNTGELFF. The chain carries TRBV6-2 or TRBV6-3 and TRBJ2-2; TRBD1 agrees at 10 bases. J was trimmed by 1 base and V by 2 bases; bases with no gene match: 4. CDR1 MNHEY and CDR2 SVGEGT come from the germline V gene. The CDR3 has 17 amino acids.

The chain uses TRBV5-5 and TRBJ1-2, with D tentatively TRBD1 (5 bases). The CDR3 consists of 16 residues. Trimming took off 0 bases at V and 0 bases at J, with 12 bases between the two ends. The germline CDR1 and CDR2 sequences are SGHKS and YYEKEE (reference sequence). The CDR3 region is CASSLGPSTANYGYTF. CDR3 coding DNA: TGTGCCAGCAGCTTGGGTCCCTCGACAGCTAACTATGGCTACACCTTC.

In this sample, this clonotype turned up many times. The chain combines TRBV20-1 with TRBJ1-1, with D unresolved. CDR1 and CDR2 from the germline V gene are DFQATT and SNEGSKA (reference sequence). Trimming pared 3 bases from V and 1 base from J, leaving 6 bases between. This CDR3 spans 12 amino acids. CDR3 region: CSARAGNTEAFF. CDR3 DNA sequence: TGCAGTGCTAGGGCAGGGAACACTGAAGCTTTCTTT.

This clonotype showed up just a few times. The rearrangement links TRBV28 to TRBJ1-4; D unresolved. CDR1 and CDR2 (germline): MDHEN, SYDVKM. V lost 6 bases and J lost 5, with 10 bases in between. The CDR3 covers 13 residues. CDR3 in DNA: TGTGCCAGCAGGGGCTACAGCAATGAAAAACTGTTTTTT. Protein product: CASRGYSNEKLFF.

This clonotype was recorded many times. The V gene is TRBV7-2, the J gene TRBJ1-2; 7 bases map to TRBD1. This CDR3 has 13 residues. CDR1 and CDR2 from the germline V gene are SGHTA and FQGNSA. After removal of 4 bases from V and 4 bases from J, the junction contained 3 bases not matched to a gene. The CDR3 here is CASSYGTVYGYTF. Written as DNA, the CDR3 is TGTGCCAGCAGCTACGGGACAGTCTATGGCTACACCTTC.